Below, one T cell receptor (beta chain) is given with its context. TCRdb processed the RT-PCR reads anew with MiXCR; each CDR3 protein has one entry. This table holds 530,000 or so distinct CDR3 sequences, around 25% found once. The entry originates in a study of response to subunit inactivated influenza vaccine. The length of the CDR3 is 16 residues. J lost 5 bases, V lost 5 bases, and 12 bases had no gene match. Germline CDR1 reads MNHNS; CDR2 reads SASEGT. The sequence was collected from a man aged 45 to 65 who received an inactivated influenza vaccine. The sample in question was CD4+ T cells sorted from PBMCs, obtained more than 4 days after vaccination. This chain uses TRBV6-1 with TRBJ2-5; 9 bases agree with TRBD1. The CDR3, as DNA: TGTGCCAGCAGTCAAATCTCCGGGACAGGGCACGAGACCCAGTACTTC. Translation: CASSQISGTGHETQYF.